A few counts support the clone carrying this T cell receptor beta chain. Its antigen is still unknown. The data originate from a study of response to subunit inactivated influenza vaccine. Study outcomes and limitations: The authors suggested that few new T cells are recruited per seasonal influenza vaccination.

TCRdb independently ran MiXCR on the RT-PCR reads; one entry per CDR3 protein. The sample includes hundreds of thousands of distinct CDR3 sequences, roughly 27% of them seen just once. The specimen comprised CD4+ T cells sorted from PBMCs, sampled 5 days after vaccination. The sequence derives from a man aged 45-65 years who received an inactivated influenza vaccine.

The CDR3 sequence is CASSQEGTGTDTQYF. CDR3 nucleotides: TGTGCCAGCAGCCAAGAAGGGACAGGTACAGATACGCAGTATTTT. J is TRBJ2-3 and V is TRBV4-2; 8 bases line up with TRBD1. The V segment lost 0 bases and the J segment 3 bases; nucleotides outside the gene matches: 2. Germline lookup yields CDR1 LGHNA and CDR2 YNFKEQ. This CDR3 comprises 15 residues.